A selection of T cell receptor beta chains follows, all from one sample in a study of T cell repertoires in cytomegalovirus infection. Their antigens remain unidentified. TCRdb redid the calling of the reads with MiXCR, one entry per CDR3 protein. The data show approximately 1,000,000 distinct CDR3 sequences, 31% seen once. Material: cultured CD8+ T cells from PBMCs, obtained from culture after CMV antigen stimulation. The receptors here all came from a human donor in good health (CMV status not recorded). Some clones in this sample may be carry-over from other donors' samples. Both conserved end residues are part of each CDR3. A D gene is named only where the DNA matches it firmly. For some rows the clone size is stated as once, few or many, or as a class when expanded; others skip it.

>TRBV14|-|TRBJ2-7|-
TGTGCCAGCAGCCACGGAAGGTCGGCCGAGCAGTACTTC
CASSHGRSAEQYF
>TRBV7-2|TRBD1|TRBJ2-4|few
TGTGCCAGCAGCCGATCCGGGACAGGGGTCCTGGAGACAGCCAAAAACATTCAGTACTTC
CASSRSGTGVLETAKNIQYF
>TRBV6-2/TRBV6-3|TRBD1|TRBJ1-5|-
TGTGCCAGCAGTTCGCGGACAGGGGTTGGCAATCAGCCCCAGCATTTT
CASSSRTGVGNQPQHF
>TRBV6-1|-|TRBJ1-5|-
TGTGCCAGCAGTACACTCGGGCCCCCGGAGGGCAATCAGCCCCAGCATTTT
CASSTLGPPEGNQPQHF
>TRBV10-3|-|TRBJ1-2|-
TGTGCCATCAGTGTCTTTGTAAGAGACAGGAACTATGGCTACACCTTC
CAISVFVRDRNYGYTF
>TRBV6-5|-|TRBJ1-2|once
TGTGCCAGCAGTTACTCGATGGGCCCCCCAGGGACATCGGGTGGCTACACCTTC
CASSYSMGPPGTSGGYTF
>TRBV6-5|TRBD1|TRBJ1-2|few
TGTGCCAGCAGTTCTACAGGGGCATACTATGGCTACACCTTC
CASSSTGAYYGYTF
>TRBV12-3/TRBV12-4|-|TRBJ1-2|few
TGTGCCAGCAGGCAGACAAGCCTTAACTATGGCTACACCTTC
CASRQTSLNYGYTF
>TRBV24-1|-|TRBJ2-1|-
TGTGCCACCAGTGACCCTAGACAGACTGGTAACAATGAGCAGTTCTTC
CATSDPRQTGNNEQFF
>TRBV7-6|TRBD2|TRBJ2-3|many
TGTGCCAGCAGCTTAAAAGCGGGGGGAGGGACAGATACGCAGTATTTT
CASSLKAGGGTDTQYF